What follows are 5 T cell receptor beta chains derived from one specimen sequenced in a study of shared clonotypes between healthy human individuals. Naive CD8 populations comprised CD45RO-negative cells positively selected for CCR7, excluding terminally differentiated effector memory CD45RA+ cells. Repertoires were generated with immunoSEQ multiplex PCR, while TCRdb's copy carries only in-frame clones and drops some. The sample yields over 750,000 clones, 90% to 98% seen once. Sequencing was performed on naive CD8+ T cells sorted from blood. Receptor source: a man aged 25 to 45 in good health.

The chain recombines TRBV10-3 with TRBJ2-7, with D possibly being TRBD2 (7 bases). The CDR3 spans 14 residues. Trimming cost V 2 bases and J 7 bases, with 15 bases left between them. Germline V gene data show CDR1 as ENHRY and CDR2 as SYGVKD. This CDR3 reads CAISEPQEGGEQYF. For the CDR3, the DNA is TGTGCCATCAGTGAGCCCCAGGAGGGGGGGGAGCAGTACTTC.

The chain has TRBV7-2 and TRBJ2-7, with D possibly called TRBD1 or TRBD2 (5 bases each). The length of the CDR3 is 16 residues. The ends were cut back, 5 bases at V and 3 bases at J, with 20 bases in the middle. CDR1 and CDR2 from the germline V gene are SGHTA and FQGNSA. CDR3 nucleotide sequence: TGTGCCAGCAGCCATAGCCCGAACCTGGGGGTCTACGAGCAGTACTTC. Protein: CASSHSPNLGVYEQYF.

CDR3 sequence: CAISETLGGLAGEEQFF. The CDR3 DNA reads as TGTGCCATCAGTGAGACCCTAGGTGGGCTAGCGGGAGAAGAGCAGTTCTTC. The rearrangement uses TRBV10-3 and TRBJ2-1; 10 positions agree with TRBD2. CDR3 size: 17 residues. CDR1 ENHRY and CDR2 SYGVKD come from the germline V gene. After removal of 2 bases from V and 10 bases from J, the junction contained 14 bases not matched to a gene.

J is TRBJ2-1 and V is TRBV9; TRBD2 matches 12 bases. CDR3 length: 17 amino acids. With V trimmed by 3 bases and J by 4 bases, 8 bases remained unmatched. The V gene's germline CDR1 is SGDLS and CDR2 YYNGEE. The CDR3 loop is CASSGRASGRGYNEQFF. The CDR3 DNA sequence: TGTGCCAGCAGCGGGAGGGCTAGCGGGAGGGGTTACAATGAGCAGTTCTTC.

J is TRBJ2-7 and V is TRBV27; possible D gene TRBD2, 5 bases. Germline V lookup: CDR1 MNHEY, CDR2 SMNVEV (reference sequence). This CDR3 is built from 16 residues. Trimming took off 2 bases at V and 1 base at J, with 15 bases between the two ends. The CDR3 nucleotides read TGTGCCAGCAGTTTAGGCGGTTGGCGGGCGTCCTACGAGCAGTACTTC. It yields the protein CASSLGGWRASYEQYF.